This T cell receptor beta chain was recorded in a study of shared clonotypes between healthy human individuals. Overall study context: Each donor's CD4 naive and CD4 memory cells filled three plates apiece, CD8 naive two, and CD8 memory one.

Germline CDR1 is MNHEY and CDR2 is SMNVEV (reference sequence). V lost 4 bases and J lost 11, with 15 bases in between. CDR3 length: 12 amino acids. This clone was seen a few times. For sorted subsets, roughly 200 ng DNA per replicate equaled 30,000 or so T cell genomes. Sequencing was performed with immunoSEQ multiplex PCR; in TCRdb, only in-frame clones are kept and a portion is missing. The table lists 2 million to 2.5 million clones, 85% to 95% of them singletons, with under 2% in the top ten. In the naive CD8 group, cells lacked CD45RO and were positively selected for CCR7, so terminally differentiated effector memory CD45RA+ cells were left out.

The rearrangement joins TRBV27 to TRBJ2-7; a possible D gene is TRBD1 (7 bases). Material for sequencing was naive CD8+ T cells from PBMCs. The source is a man between 18 and 35 years old in good health. Some clones in this sample may be carry-over from other donors' samples. The CDR3 spells CASSSAGGMEYF. CDR3 DNA: TGTGCCAGCAGTTCAGCAGGGGGGATGGAGTACTTC.